The clone carrying this TCR beta chain came up a few times. This CDR3 has 16 residues. CDR1 is SGDLS and CDR2 is YYNGEE in the germline V gene. The ends were cut back, 3 bases at V and 3 bases at J, with 17 bases in the middle. How the authors handled the data: It was from reference gene primer amplification that nucleated cell counts were estimated. Assay: immunoSEQ multiplex PCR; the TCRdb copy retains only in-frame clones and omits some. That table gives V, J and clone size, and the DNA gave D and trimming. In the table there are 350,000 or so clones, about 83% of which are singletons. This sample is drawn from a study of blood T cell repertoires in COVID-19. At the level of the study: Samples taken during acute and convalescent COVID-19 were collected in the United States, Italy and Spain. T cells, B-cell-depleted T cells, or PBMCs provided the cDNA or gDNA that served as material.

This TCR was sampled from a young man with active or convalescent COVID-19. Sequencing was performed on peripheral blood. V is TRBV9 and J is TRBJ2-3, with D uncertain. CDR3 loop: CASSARLRVETDTQYF. CDR3 coding DNA: TGTGCCAGCAGCGCCCGATTGCGTGTGGAGACAGATACGCAGTATTTT. The full variable domain, completed using reference TRBV9 and TRBJ2-3, is DSGVTQTPKHLITATGQRVTLRCSPRSGDLSVYWYQQSLDQGLQFLIQYYNGEERAKGNILERFSAQQFPDLHSELNLSSLELGDSALYFCASSARLRVETDTQYFGPGTRLTVL.